This T cell receptor (beta chain) appears in the sequencing data of a study of T-cell memory formation after mild COVID-19. The germline CDR1 and CDR2 sequences are GTSNPN and SVGIG (reference sequence). This CDR3 is built from 16 residues. V gave up 2 bases and J gave up 0 bases; unmatched junction bases: 7. This clonotype was counted a few times. Antigen: not known. Points from the study as a whole: Contracting CD4+ clones sat mainly in CM and EM; CD8+ in EMRA.

A single record per CDR3 protein comes from TCRdb applying MiXCR to the 5' RACE reads. The table records over 450,000 distinct CDR3 sequences, about 20% of them present only once. This TCR came from an adult woman who had mild COVID-19 (a few samples of this study predate the infection). Cell type and time point are not known. The sequenced sample was PBMCs or a T cell subset sorted from them (not recorded which). The chain joins TRBV30 to TRBJ2-3; TRBD2 matches at 8 bases. As DNA, the CDR3 is TGTGCCTGGAGTCGCCGTAGCGGGGCTAGCACAGATACGCAGTATTTT. Its translation is CAWSRRSGASTDTQYF. Combining the CDR3 with reference TRBV30 and TRBJ2-3 gives the whole variable domain SQTIHQWPATLVQPVGSPLSLECTVEGTSNPNLYWYRQAAGRGLQLLFYSVGIGQISSEVPQNLSASRPQDRQFILSSKKLLLSDSGFYLCAWSRRSGASTDTQYFGPGTRLTVL.